The 17 T cell receptor beta chains reported below all come from one sample, sequenced in a study of cytomegalovirus exposure and HLA in healthy donors. It was with 60 Vbeta and 13 Jbeta primers that the PCR ran. Clones were read by immunoSEQ multiplex PCR, and TCRdb kept only the in-frame ones, dropping some. This table holds some 150,000 clones, under 85% found once. The sample consisted of PBMCs. Every receptor here comes from a woman aged 40 to 49 in good health and CMV-seropositive.

The chain carries TRBV28 and TRBJ1-2; maybe TRBD1 (5 bases). Germline CDR1 reads MDHEN; CDR2 reads SYDVKM. Trimming shortened V by 3 bases and J by 6 bases, and 8 bases separated the two germline ends. The CDR3 runs 12 residues. CDR3 sequence reads: CASSFGGNGYTF. The CDR3 bases are TGTGCCAGCAGTTTCGGGGGGAATGGCTACACCTTC.

The rearrangement uses TRBV27 and TRBJ2-7, with a possible D match to TRBD1 (5 bases). The CDR3 length is 16 residues. CDR1 is MNHEY, CDR2 SMNVEV, per germline (reference sequence). V lost 3 bases, J lost 7 bases, and 22 bases lay in between. The CDR3 nucleotides are TGTGCCAGCAGTTTCAAAACAGGAGAAACCTCTGGGGAGCAGTACTTC. The encoded protein is CASSFKTGETSGEQYF.

This clone came up once. The gene calls are TRBV7-9 and TRBJ2-2; TRBD1 is a possible D gene (5 bases). The CDR3 covers 16 residues. With 2 bases removed from V and 0 bases from J, the gap between germline ends came to 10 bases. Looked up from germline, CDR1 is SEHNR and CDR2 is FQNEAQ (reference sequence). The CDR3 DNA reads TGTGCCAGCAGCTTAAACAGGAATTCGAACACCGGGGAGCTGTTTTTT. Translating gives CASSLNRNSNTGELFF.

The chain combines TRBV2 with TRBJ2-1; TRBD2 matches at 15 bases. V shed 5 bases, J shed 9 bases, and the junction held 8 bases outside the gene matches. The CDR3 has 16 amino acids. Per germline, CDR1 SNHLY and CDR2 FYNNEI. The CDR3 bases are TGTGCCAGCAGTCCAAGGACTAGCGGGGGGGCTGCTGAGCAGTTCTTC. Its translation is CASSPRTSGGAAEQFF.

J is TRBJ2-5 and V is TRBV2; tentative D call: TRBD2 (5 bases). The V end lost 0 bases, the J end lost 4 bases, and 12 bases lay between the germline ends. Germline CDR1 reads SNHLY; CDR2 reads FYNNEI. The CDR3 is made up of 15 amino acids. The CDR3 here is CASSEAGYEGETQYF. DNA for the CDR3: TGTGCCAGCAGTGAAGCCGGCTATGAGGGAGAGACCCAGTACTTC.

The chain uses TRBV6-1 and TRBJ1-4, with D tentatively TRBD1 (6 bases). Deletions cut 3 bases from V and 7 bases from J, with 12 bases between. CDR1 MNHNS and CDR2 SASEGT come from the germline V gene. The CDR3 sequence is 14 residues long. CDR3 sequence (DNA): TGTGCCAGCAGTGAGGGGGGGGCTAGTGAAAAACTGTTTTTT. This gives the protein CASSEGGASEKLFF.

The chain uses TRBV2 and TRBJ2-7, with TRBD2 as a possible D gene (6 bases). The CDR3 is 14 residues long. V was cut by 6 bases and J by 3 bases, with 15 bases left in between. CDR1 is SNHLY, CDR2 FYNNEI, per germline. CDR3 loop: CASSYGGSVYEQYF. The CDR3 DNA is TGTGCCAGCAGCTATGGGGGGTCCGTCTACGAGCAGTACTTC.

The chain has TRBV28 and TRBJ2-5, with 8 bases that match TRBD2. The germline V gene has CDR1 MDHEN and CDR2 SYDVKM. The CDR3 has 15 amino acids. J gave up 5 bases and V 6 bases, and 11 bases lay outside the gene matches. DNA of the CDR3: TGTGCCAGCAGATTAAACGGGGGGGAAATTGAGACCCAGTACTTC. Residues: CASRLNGGEIETQYF.

The chain has TRBV28 and TRBJ2-7; TRBD2 is a possible D gene (7 bases). The V end lost 5 bases, the J end lost 0 bases, and 17 bases lay between the germline ends. The germline V gene has CDR1 MDHEN and CDR2 SYDVKM. This CDR3 has 16 amino acids. The CDR3 DNA follows: TGTGCCAGCAGTACAGGCGGGGGCCTTAGCTCCTACGAGCAGTACTTC. Residues: CASSTGGGLSSYEQYF.

J is TRBJ2-1 and V is TRBV9; 8 bases are shared with TRBD2. V was pared by 0 bases and J by 5 bases, with 7 bases of the junction left unmatched. The CDR3 has 16 residues. Germline assignment: CDR1 SGDLS and CDR2 YYNGEE. The CDR3 spells CASSVAVRGAHNEQFF. The CDR3 nucleotides read TGTGCCAGCAGCGTAGCGGTGCGGGGGGCCCACAATGAGCAGTTCTTC. The variable domain in full, completed from reference TRBV9 and TRBJ2-1, reads DSGVTQTPKHLITATGQRVTLRCSPRSGDLSVYWYQQSLDQGLQFLIQYYNGEERAKGNILERFSAQQFPDLHSELNLSSLELGDSALYFCASSVAVRGAHNEQFFGPGTRLTVL.

The count of this clone is one. This chain joins TRBV5-4 and TRBJ1-4, with D possibly being TRBD1 (5 bases). There are 15 residues in the CDR3. Germline-derived CDR1 and CDR2 are SGHNT and YYREEE (reference sequence). V was cut by 0 bases and J by 0 bases, with 6 bases left in between. This CDR3 reads CASSLAGTTNEKLFF. The CDR3 nucleotides are TGTGCCAGCAGCTTGGCAGGGACAACTAATGAAAAACTGTTTTTT. The full variable domain, completed using reference TRBV5-4 and TRBJ1-4, is ETGVTQSPTHLIKTRGQQVTLRCSSQSGHNTVSWYQQALGQGPQFIFQYYREEENGRGNFPPRFSGLQFPNYSSELNVNALELDDSALYLCASSLAGTTNEKLFFGSGTQLSVL.

The genes are TRBV6-5 and TRBJ1-3, with TRBD1 as a possible D gene (5 bases). Trimming removed 0 bases at V and 5 bases at J, with 11 bases between. CDR3 length: 15 residues. Germline V gene sequence: CDR1 MNHEY, CDR2 SVGAGI. The CDR3 DNA reads TGTGCCAGCAGTTACTCAGGGACTCTCAGAAACACCATATATTTT. Translated, it gives CASSYSGTLRNTIYF.

The chain is built from TRBV2 and TRBJ2-4, with 9 nucleotides matching TRBD2. V trimming: 7 bases; J trimming: 3 bases; junction bases outside the gene matches: 7. This CDR3 contains 15 residues. Germline lookup yields CDR1 SNHLY and CDR2 FYNNEI. CDR3: CASKGGGAGKNIQYF. As DNA, the CDR3 is TGTGCCAGCAAAGGCGGGGGGGCAGGCAAAAACATTCAGTACTTC.

The chain combines TRBV4-1 with TRBJ2-7; possible D gene TRBD2, 5 bases. CDR1 and CDR2 (germline): MGHRA, YSYEKL. Trimming took off 0 bases at V and 1 base at J, with 10 bases between the two ends. The CDR3 runs 15 residues. The CDR3 nucleotides read TGCGCCAGCAGCCAAGATCGGGGATCATCCTACGAGCAGTACTTC. Its translation is CASSQDRGSSYEQYF.

This clone was observed a handful of times. The chain uses TRBV6-1 and TRBJ2-7; maybe TRBD1 (5 bases). CDR3 length: 14 amino acids. Trimming removed 3 bases from V and 3 bases from J, with 12 bases in between. Per the germline V gene, CDR1 is MNHNS and CDR2 is SASEGT. This CDR3 is CASSDRQGHYEQYF. For the CDR3, the DNA is TGTGCCAGCAGTGATAGGCAGGGCCACTACGAGCAGTACTTC.

This rearrangement joins TRBV19 to TRBJ2-7, with D maybe TRBD1 (5 bases). Trimming left V 7 bases short and J 3 bases short, with 7 bases between. CDR1 is LNHDA and CDR2 is SQIVND in the germline V gene (reference sequence). The CDR3 loop spans 11 amino acids. CDR3 DNA sequence: TGTGCCAGTATAGGGGACTACGAGCAGTACTTC. Translation gives CASIGDYEQYF.

The chain combines TRBV28 with TRBJ1-5, with D possibly TRBD1 on 6 matching bases. The CDR3 runs 14 residues. The V end was cut by 5 bases, the J end by 3 bases, with 11 bases between. CDR1 and CDR2 from the germline V gene are MDHEN and SYDVKM. The CDR3 region is CASSHGQINQPQHF. Written as DNA, the CDR3 is TGTGCCAGCAGTCATGGACAGATCAATCAGCCCCAGCATTTT. The full variable domain, with the rest looked up from reference TRBV28 and TRBJ1-5, is DVKVTQSSRYLVKRTGEKVFLECVQDMDHENMFWYRQDPGLGLRLIYFSYDVKMKEKGDIPEGYSVSREKKERFSLILESASTNQTSMYLCASSHGQINQPQHFGDGTRLSIL.